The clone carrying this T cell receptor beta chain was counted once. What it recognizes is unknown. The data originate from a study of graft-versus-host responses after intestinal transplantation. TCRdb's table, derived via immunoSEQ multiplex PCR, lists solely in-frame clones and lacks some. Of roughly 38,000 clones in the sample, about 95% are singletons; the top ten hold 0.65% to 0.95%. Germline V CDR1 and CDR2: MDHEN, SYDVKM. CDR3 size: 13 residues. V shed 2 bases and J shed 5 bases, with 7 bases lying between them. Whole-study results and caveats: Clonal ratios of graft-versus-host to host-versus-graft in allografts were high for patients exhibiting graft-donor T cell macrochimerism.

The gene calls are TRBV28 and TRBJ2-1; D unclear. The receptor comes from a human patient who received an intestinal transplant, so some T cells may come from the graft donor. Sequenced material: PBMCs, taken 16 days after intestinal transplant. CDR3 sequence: CASSLVADNEQFF. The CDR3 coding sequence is TGTGCCAGCAGTTTAGTAGCAGACAATGAGCAGTTCTTC.